Listed below are T cell receptor beta chains from one sample, sequenced in a study of stem cell transplantation in POMP-related autoinflammatory disease. Sequencing used immunoSEQ multiplex PCR; TCRdb keeps in-frame clones, though not all of them. In the table there are roughly 9,700 clones, roughly 83% of which are singletons. The sequenced sample was CD4+ T cells from PBMCs, obtained after stem cell transplantation. These receptors came from a human patient with POMP-related autoinflammation and immune dysregulation (PRAID). Some of these T cells may belong to the graft donor. CDR3s include the opening cysteine and the closing phenylalanine or tryptophan. The order of the fields is D gene, CDR3 length, V gene, J gene, CDR3 protein. A D gene is named only where the DNA matches it firmly.

>NA|11|TRBV6-5|TRBJ2-5
CASSYKKTQYF
>TRBD1|15|TRBV24-1|TRBJ1-1
CATSDSRTGDTEAFF
>NA|15|TRBV27|TRBJ1-4
CASSFLGRRDEKLFF
>TRBD2|14|TRBV27|TRBJ2-2
CASRPTSVPGELFF
>NA|12|TRBV10-3|TRBJ1-2
CAISAGNYGYTF
>NA|14|TRBV27|TRBJ1-6
CASSLLGDRSPLHF
>NA|15|TRBV6-1|TRBJ1-5
CASSESETSNQPQHF
>TRBD1|15|TRBV7-9|TRBJ2-1
CASSPKGQGENEQFF
>TRBD2|16|TRBV2|TRBJ2-5
CASSEGLALGGETQYF
>NA|15|TRBV7-8|TRBJ2-1
CASSPRRGSYNEQFF
>NA|14|TRBV7-9|TRBJ2-1
CASSLRWSRNEQFF
>NA|11|TRBV5-6|TRBJ2-1
CASSLLREQFF
>NA|16|TRBV3-1/TRBV3-2|TRBJ1-2
CASSQKAGAPDYGYTF
>NA|14|TRBV3-1/TRBV3-2|TRBJ2-2
CASSQARPAGELFF
>NA|11|TRBV11-2|TRBJ2-7
CASSSTYEQYF
>NA|15|TRBV3-1/TRBV3-2|TRBJ2-1
CASSAGASSYNEQFF
>TRBD2|15|TRBV14|TRBJ2-7
CASSRGLATVGEQYF
>TRBD2|13|TRBV29-1|TRBJ2-7
CSVRSGRAREQYF
>TRBD1|14|TRBV9|TRBJ2-5
CASSAQGFGETQYF
>NA|14|TRBV7-3|TRBJ1-6
CASSIGPENSPLHF
>NA|14|TRBV6-2/TRBV6-3|TRBJ1-1
CASSYAQEEEEAFF
>TRBD2|14|TRBV7-9|TRBJ2-5
CASSPRGGEETQYF
>TRBD1|18|TRBV4-2|TRBJ2-6
CASSQDQLTGAGANVLTF
>TRBD2|13|TRBV10-3|TRBJ2-7
CAIRRLAGDEQYF
>NA|13|TRBV30|TRBJ1-5
CAWSRRDNQPQHF
>TRBD1|14|TRBV3-1/TRBV3-2|TRBJ2-5
CASRDRDSQETQYF
>NA|18|TRBV4-2|TRBJ1-6
CASSQDPLGGRKNSPLHF
>NA|10|TRBV6-5|TRBJ1-3
CASKRNTIYF
>NA|14|TRBV30|TRBJ1-1
CAWNVEGGNTEAFF
>TRBD2|21|TRBV30|TRBJ2-1
CAWSAGEAPRTSGRSYNEQFF
>NA|15|TRBV18|TRBJ1-1
CASSRTVPRNTEAFF
>NA|16|TRBV4-1|TRBJ1-4
CASSQGWGSSNEKLFF
>NA|14|TRBV12-5|TRBJ1-5
CASGAEGGNQPQHF
>TRBD2|15|TRBV30|TRBJ2-7
CAWSAILAGLNEQYF
>TRBD2|14|TRBV6-5|TRBJ2-2
CALPASGNTGELFF
>NA|14|TRBV29-1|TRBJ1-1
CSVENQGRYTEAFF
>TRBD1|17|TRBV7-2|TRBJ1-3
CASSWPPGGSSGNTIYF
>NA|15|TRBV7-8|TRBJ1-1
CASSSYRFSNTEAFF
>TRBD1|15|TRBV4-1|TRBJ2-5
CASSQNRGLVETQYF
>TRBD1|18|TRBV14|TRBJ1-1
CASSQEEQGAFVNTEAFF
>NA|16|TRBV24-1|TRBJ2-3
CATSDFSLGRTDTQYF
>TRBD1|15|TRBV7-2|TRBJ2-7
CASSLVWDSLNEQYF
>TRBD1|16|TRBV5-4|TRBJ2-1
CASSVGGQGSYNEQFF
>TRBD1|15|TRBV19|TRBJ2-7
CASSGTRDRVNEQYF